What follows is one T cell receptor (beta chain) and its context. The trim removed 0 bases at V and 7 bases at J, leaving 5 bases unmatched. Germline loops: CDR1 SSHAT, CDR2 FNYEAQ (reference sequence). The CDR3 runs to 16 residues. This sample is drawn from a study of T cell changes during pregnancy in multiple sclerosis. Sequenced by immunoSEQ multiplex PCR; TCRdb stores in-frame clones only, minus some. The table has approximately 49,000 clones, about 90% seen once. The sample in question was CD4+ T cells from peripheral blood mononuclear cells, obtained in the second trimester of pregnancy. The origin of this receptor is a female donor with multiple sclerosis, enrolled in a pregnancy study. The chain employs TRBV7-7 and TRBJ2-1; 11 bases are shared with TRBD1. The CDR3 reads CASSLAGQGAGNEQFF. The CDR3, as DNA: TGTGCCAGCAGCTTAGCTGGACAGGGGGCAGGGAATGAGCAGTTCTTC.